The 11 T cell receptor beta chains given below trace back to one sample, sequenced in a study of response to subunit inactivated influenza vaccine. TCRdb analysed the RT-PCR reads with MiXCR anew, one entry per CDR3 protein. Among around 750,000 distinct CDR3 sequences, 21% were seen once, and the ten largest hold about a tenth. The material sequenced was PBMCs from blood, taken about 5 days after vaccination. The source is a man aged 50-60 years who received an inactivated influenza vaccine.

This clonotype has just a few counts. The chain recombines TRBV20-1 with TRBJ2-1, with D possibly being TRBD2 (6 bases). The CDR3 sequence is 15 residues long. Between the trimmed V and J ends, which lost 0 bases and 6 bases, there was a span of 15 bases. Germline assignment: CDR1 DFQATT and CDR2 SNEGSKA (reference sequence). Here the CDR3 DNA reads TGCAGTGCTAGAGATGGGACTTCGTCGGGCAATGAGCAGTTCTTC. Translation gives CSARDGTSSGNEQFF.

This clonotype was counted between two and nine times. V usage is TRBV20-1 and J usage is TRBJ2-5, with D perhaps matching TRBD2 (6 bases). The V end lost 3 bases, the J end lost 5 bases, and 16 bases lay between the germline ends. This CDR3 spans 14 amino acids. Germline V gives CDR1 DFQATT, CDR2 SNEGSKA (reference sequence). The CDR3 loop is CSARWLPEGETQYF. The CDR3 DNA follows: TGCAGTGCTAGGTGGCTCCCGGAGGGCGAGACCCAGTACTTC.

The chain carries TRBV5-1 and TRBJ1-4; unclear D gene. The CDR3 consists of 15 residues. Germline assignment: CDR1 SGHRS and CDR2 YFSETQ. Deletions cut 0 bases from V and 5 bases from J, with 11 bases between. Here the CDR3 DNA reads TGCGCCAGCAGCTTGGAACACAGTAGGAATGAAAAACTGTTTTTT. Amino acid sequence: CASSLEHSRNEKLFF.

The chain carries TRBV10-1 and TRBJ2-1; D may be TRBD2 (6 bases). V was pared by 7 bases and J by 0 bases, with 16 bases between. Germline V gene sequence: CDR1 WNHNN, CDR2 SYGVQD (reference sequence). The CDR3 has 16 residues. CDR3 DNA: TGCGCCAGCACTACCGGGACTCGGCGCTCCTACAATGAGCAGTTCTTC. This codes for CASTTGTRRSYNEQFF.

This clonotype was recorded once. V usage is TRBV5-1 and J usage is TRBJ2-7; 8 nucleotides align to TRBD1. This CDR3 contains 16 residues. V dropped 0 bases and J dropped 1; count of bases not matched to a gene: 6. Germline V gene sequence: CDR1 SGHRS, CDR2 YFSETQ. Written as DNA, the CDR3 is TGCGCCAGCAGCTTGGCCCCCGGGACAGGTTCCTACGAGCAGTACTTC. This encodes CASSLAPGTGSYEQYF. The whole variable domain, filled in from reference TRBV5-1 and TRBJ2-7, reads KAGVTQTPRYLIKTRGQQVTLSCSPISGHRSVSWYQQTPGQGLQFLFEYFSETQRNKGNFPGRFSGRQFSNSRSEMNVSTLELGDSALYLCASSLAPGTGSYEQYFGPGTRLTVT.

The genes are TRBV6-6 and TRBJ1-1; D uncertain. V shed 5 bases and J shed 1 base, with 5 bases lying between them. In germline, CDR1 is MNHNY, CDR2 SVGAGI (reference sequence). The length of the CDR3 is 12 residues. CDR3 protein: CASSLPNTEAFF. The CDR3 nucleotides read TGTGCCAGCAGTCTTCCGAACACTGAAGCTTTCTTT.

Only a few counts were recorded for this clonotype. J is TRBJ1-5 and V is TRBV5-1; 7 bases agree with TRBD1. Germline values: CDR1 SGHRS, CDR2 YFSETQ. The CDR3 has 15 residues. V gave up 0 bases and J gave up 3 bases; unmatched junction bases: 3. In nucleotides, the CDR3 is TGCGCCAGCAGCTTGGGAGACAGGGCCAATCAGCCCCAGCATTTT. As protein: CASSLGDRANQPQHF. Supplemented by reference TRBV5-1 and TRBJ1-5, the full variable domain reads KAGVTQTPRYLIKTRGQQVTLSCSPISGHRSVSWYQQTPGQGLQFLFEYFSETQRNKGNFPGRFSGRQFSNSRSEMNVSTLELGDSALYLCASSLGDRANQPQHFGDGTRLSIL.

This clonotype was recorded a few times. The chain links TRBV6-2 or TRBV6-3 to TRBJ2-7; 9 nucleotides line up with TRBD1. Germline CDR1 is MNHEY and CDR2 is SVGEGT. The CDR3 totals 15 residues. V was clipped by 6 bases and J by 3 bases; unmatched bases: 9. For the CDR3, the DNA is TGTGCCAGCAGCCTAACGGGACAGGGAATCTACGAGCAGTACTTC. Encoded protein: CASSLTGQGIYEQYF.

This clonotype has only a few counts. This sequence joins TRBV20-1 and TRBJ1-4, with TRBD1 identical over 11 bases. The junction had 4 bases not matched to a gene; V was cut back by 6 bases and J by 7 bases. This CDR3 spans 13 amino acids. Germline-derived CDR1 and CDR2 are DFQATT and SNEGSKA (reference sequence). The CDR3 sequence: CSARTGGSEKLFF. DNA of the CDR3: TGCAGTGCCAGGACAGGGGGCTCTGAAAAACTGTTTTTT.

This sequence joins TRBV18 and TRBJ2-3; TRBD2 matches at 14 bases. The germline CDR1 and CDR2 sequences are KGHSH and LQKENI. With V trimmed by 3 bases and J by 4 bases, 12 bases remained unmatched. This CDR3 region has 19 residues. This chain's CDR3 is CASSPTGTSGRRFPDTQYF. CDR3 DNA sequence: TGTGCCAGCTCACCGACCGGGACTAGCGGGAGAAGGTTCCCAGATACGCAGTATTTT.

The chain couples TRBV20-1 to TRBJ2-1; 10 bases map to TRBD2. The germline V gene encodes CDR1 DFQATT and CDR2 SNEGSKA (reference sequence). The length of the CDR3 is 16 residues. J gave up 9 bases and V 0 bases, and 11 bases lay outside the gene matches. The CDR3 region is CSARDQSGRAVGEQFF. The DNA of the CDR3 is TGCAGTGCTAGAGATCAGAGCGGGAGGGCTGTCGGTGAGCAGTTCTTC.